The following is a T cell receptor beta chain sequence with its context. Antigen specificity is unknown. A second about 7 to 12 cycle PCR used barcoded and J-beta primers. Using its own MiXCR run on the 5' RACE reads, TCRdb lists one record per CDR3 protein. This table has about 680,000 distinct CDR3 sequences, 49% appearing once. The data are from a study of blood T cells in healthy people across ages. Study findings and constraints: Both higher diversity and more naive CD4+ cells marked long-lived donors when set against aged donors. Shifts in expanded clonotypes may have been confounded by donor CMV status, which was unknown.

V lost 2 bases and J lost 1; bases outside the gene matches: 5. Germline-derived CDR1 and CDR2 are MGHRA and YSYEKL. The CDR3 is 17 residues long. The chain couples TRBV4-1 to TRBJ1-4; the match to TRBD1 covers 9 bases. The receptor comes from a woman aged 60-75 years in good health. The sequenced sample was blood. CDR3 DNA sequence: TGCGCCAGCAGCCAACTGGGACAGGGTGTAACTAATGAAAAACTGTTTTTT. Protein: CASSQLGQGVTNEKLFF.